Listed here are 3 T cell receptor beta chains from one sample, sequenced in a study of CD8 T cells in ankylosing spondylitis. Study outcomes and limitations: A TCR beta motif of under ten highly homologous variants appeared characteristic of ankylosing spondylitis blood.

Their target antigens are unknown. TCRdb re-called the 5' RACE reads with MiXCR, one entry per CDR3 protein. The repertoire holds over 600,000 distinct CDR3 sequences, around 20% seen once, with around 19% in the top ten. Sequencing input: blood, either unsorted or a sorted T cell fraction (not recorded which). The receptors here all came from a male donor with ankylosing spondylitis.

This clonotype was seen a few times. This rearrangement joins TRBV20-1 to TRBJ1-1; TRBD1 agrees at 7 bases. Germline CDR1 is DFQATT and CDR2 is SNEGSKA (reference sequence). The junction had 7 bases not matched to a gene; V was cut back by 0 bases and J by 3 bases. The CDR3 runs to 15 residues. CDR3 protein: CSARDQAGGDTEAFF. CDR3 DNA sequence: TGCAGTGCTAGAGATCAGGCAGGGGGAGACACTGAAGCTTTCTTT.

This clonotype occurred a few times. The V gene is TRBV7-3, the J gene TRBJ2-3; D unclear. Trimming took 2 bases from V and 5 from J, leaving 11 bases between them. CDR3 size: 14 residues. Germline CDR1 is SGHTA and CDR2 is FQGTGA. CDR3 nucleotides: TGTGCCAGCAGCTTATTAACGATTGGAGATACGCAGTATTTT. Translation gives CASSLLTIGDTQYF.

A few counts support this clonotype. The gene calls are TRBV4-2 and TRBJ2-7, with 9 nucleotides matching TRBD2. Germline CDR1 reads LGHNA; CDR2 reads YNFKEQ. V trimming: 2 bases; J trimming: 5 bases; junction bases outside the gene matches: 4. The CDR3 has 14 residues. The chain's CDR3 is CASSQRASGNEQYF. The CDR3 region has the DNA TGTGCCAGCAGCCAAAGGGCTAGCGGGAACGAGCAGTACTTC.